This TCR beta chain is from a study of cytomegalovirus exposure and HLA in healthy donors. Study-wide results and limits: CMV serostatus alone was available as immune exposure information. Three chains linked to CMV were shown in vitro to be specific for CMV antigens. Presence/absence analyses took donor sequencing depth as roughly uniform.

V shed 0 bases and J 5 bases; nucleotides not matched to a gene: 2. The CDR3 is made up of 14 amino acids. Germline V gene lookup returns CDR1 SGDLS and CDR2 YYNGEE. Both 60 Vbeta primers and 13 Jbeta primers went into the PCR. The protocol was immunoSEQ multiplex PCR, while the TCRdb copy is restricted to in-frame clones and leaves out a portion. The data show roughly 150,000 clones, with approximately 80% seen just once and around 2.5% held by the top ten. Note on this clone: Its antigen is still unknown.

The rearrangement joins TRBV9 to TRBJ2-3; TRBD2 aligns across 8 bases. The TCR was taken from a male donor in good health and CMV-seronegative. Input material: PBMCs. CDR3 loop: CASSVGLAGDTQYF. CDR3 nucleotides: TGTGCCAGCAGCGTAGGCCTAGCGGGAGATACGCAGTATTTT.